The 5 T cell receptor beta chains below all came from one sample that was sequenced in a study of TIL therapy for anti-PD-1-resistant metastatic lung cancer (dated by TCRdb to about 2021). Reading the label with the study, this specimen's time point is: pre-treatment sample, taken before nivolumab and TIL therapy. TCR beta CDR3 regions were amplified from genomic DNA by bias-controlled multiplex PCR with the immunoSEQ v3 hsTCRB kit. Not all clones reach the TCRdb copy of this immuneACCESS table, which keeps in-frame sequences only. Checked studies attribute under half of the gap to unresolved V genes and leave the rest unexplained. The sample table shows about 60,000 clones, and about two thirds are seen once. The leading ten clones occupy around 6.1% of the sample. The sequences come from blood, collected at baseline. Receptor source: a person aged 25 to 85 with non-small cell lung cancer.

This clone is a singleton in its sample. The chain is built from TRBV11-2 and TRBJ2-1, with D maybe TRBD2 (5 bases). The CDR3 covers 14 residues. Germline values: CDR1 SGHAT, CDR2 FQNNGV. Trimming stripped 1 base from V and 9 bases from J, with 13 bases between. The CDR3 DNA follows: TGTGCCAGCAGCTTAGTCCCTAGCTTCGGTGAGCAGTTCTTC. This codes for CASSLVPSFGEQFF.

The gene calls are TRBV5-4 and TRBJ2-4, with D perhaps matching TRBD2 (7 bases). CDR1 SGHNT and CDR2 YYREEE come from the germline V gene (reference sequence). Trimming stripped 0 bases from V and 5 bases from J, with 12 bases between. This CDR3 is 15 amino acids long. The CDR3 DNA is TGTGCCAGCAGCTTGGAGACGGGGGGCGAAAACATTCAGTACTTC. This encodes CASSLETGGENIQYF.

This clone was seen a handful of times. The CDR3, as DNA: TGTGCCAGCAGCCAAGATTTACGGCAGGGGAATGAAAAACTGTTTTTT. Protein: CASSQDLRQGNEKLFF. The chain employs TRBV14 and TRBJ1-4; weak D call: TRBD1 (6 bases). V lost 0 bases to trimming and J lost 5 bases, with 13 bases between them. The germline V gene has CDR1 SGHDN and CDR2 FVKESK. The CDR3 length is 16 residues.

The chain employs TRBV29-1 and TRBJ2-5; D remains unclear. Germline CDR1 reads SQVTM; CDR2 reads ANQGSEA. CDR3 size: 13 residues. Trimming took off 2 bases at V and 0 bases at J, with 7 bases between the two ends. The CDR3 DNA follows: TGCAGCGTTGAAAAGACAAACCAAGAGACCCAGTACTTC. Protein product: CSVEKTNQETQYF.

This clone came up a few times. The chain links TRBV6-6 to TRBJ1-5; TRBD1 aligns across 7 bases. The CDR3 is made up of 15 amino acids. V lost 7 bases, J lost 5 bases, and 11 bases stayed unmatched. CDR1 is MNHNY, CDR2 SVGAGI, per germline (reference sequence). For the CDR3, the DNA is TGTGCCAGCATCAATCCTGATACAGGGGATCAGCCCCAGCATTTT. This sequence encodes CASINPDTGDQPQHF.